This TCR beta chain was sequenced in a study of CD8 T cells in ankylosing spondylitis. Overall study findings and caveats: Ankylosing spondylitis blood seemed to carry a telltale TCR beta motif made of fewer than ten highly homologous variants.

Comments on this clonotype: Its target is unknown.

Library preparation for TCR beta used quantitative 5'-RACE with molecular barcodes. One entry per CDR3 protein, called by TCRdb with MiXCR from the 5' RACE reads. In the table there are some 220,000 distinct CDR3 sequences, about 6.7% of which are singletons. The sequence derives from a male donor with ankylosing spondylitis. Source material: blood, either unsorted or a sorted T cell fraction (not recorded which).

The CDR3 here is CASRSGFRNQPQHF. As DNA, the CDR3 is TGTGCCAGTCGGTCTGGGTTCCGGAATCAGCCCCAGCATTTT. The chain employs TRBV19 and TRBJ1-5; D gene unclear. V was shortened by 8 bases and J by 4 bases, with 15 bases between the two germline ends. Germline lookup yields CDR1 LNHDA and CDR2 SQIVND (reference sequence). The CDR3 contains 14 residues. Complete variable domain (other parts from reference TRBV19 and TRBJ1-5): DGGITQSPKYLFRKEGQNVTLSCEQNLNHDAMYWYRQDPGQGLRLIYYSQIVNDFQKGDIAEGYSVSREKKESFPLTVTSAQKNPTAFYLCASRSGFRNQPQHFGDGTRLSIL.